These 14 T cell receptor beta chains originate from one sample sequenced in a study of blood T cell repertoires in COVID-19. This table comes from immunoSEQ multiplex PCR, and its TCRdb copy is limited to in-frame clones, with some not included. This table holds 150,000 to 200,000 clones, around 90% found once. Material for sequencing was peripheral blood. The receptors were gathered from a man over 45 with acute or convalescent COVID-19.

V is TRBV5-1 and J is TRBJ1-1, with 9 bases that match TRBD1. The CDR3 runs to 13 residues. V lost 5 bases, J lost 6 bases, and 5 bases stayed unmatched. Germline CDR1 is SGHRS and CDR2 is YFSETQ. The CDR3 DNA sequence: TGCGCCAGCAGAAAGGGACAGGGCCCTGAAGCTTTCTTT. It translates to CASRKGQGPEAFF.

The chain uses TRBV11-2 and TRBJ1-1; unclear D gene. The V end lost 1 base, the J end lost 7 bases, and 19 bases lay between the germline ends. CDR3 length: 16 residues. In germline, CDR1 is SGHAT, CDR2 FQNNGV. This CDR3 is CASSLGVTVSYLEAFF. The CDR3 coding sequence is TGTGCCAGCAGCTTAGGGGTAACAGTATCCTACCTTGAAGCTTTCTTT.

The chain recombines TRBV18 with TRBJ1-1; 7 bases match TRBD1. Trimming at V came to 6 bases and at J to 2 bases, leaving 6 bases not matched to a gene. The germline V gene encodes CDR1 KGHSH and CDR2 LQKENI. CDR3 length equals 14 residues. The CDR3 protein is CASSARQGNTEAFF. The CDR3, as DNA: TGTGCCAGCTCCGCCCGACAGGGAAACACTGAAGCTTTCTTT.

The sample holds a few counts of this clone. This chain links TRBV19 with TRBJ1-5; 7 positions agree with TRBD1. Germline assignment: CDR1 LNHDA and CDR2 SQIVND (reference sequence). The CDR3 totals 15 residues. Trimming at V came to 4 bases and at J to 1 base, leaving 4 bases not matched to a gene. The CDR3 nucleotides read TGTGCCAGTAGTACGACAGGGATAAGCAATCAGCCCCAGCATTTT. Encoded protein: CASSTTGISNQPQHF.

V and J are TRBV28 and TRBJ1-5; D possibly corresponds to TRBD1 (6 bases). The CDR3 covers 13 residues. CDR1 is MDHEN, CDR2 SYDVKM, per germline. The V gene lost 6 bases and the J gene lost 6 bases, with 12 bases spanning the gap. The chain's CDR3 is CASRKAGVQPQHF. CDR3 DNA sequence: TGTGCCAGCAGAAAAGCAGGGGTTCAGCCCCAGCATTTT.

This rearrangement joins TRBV7-6 to TRBJ1-1; no firm D call. Trimming took 5 bases from V and 0 from J, leaving 7 bases between them. The germline V gene encodes CDR1 SGHVS and CDR2 FNYEAQ. CDR3 length: 13 amino acids. The CDR3 is CASSPNMNTEAFF. The CDR3 coding sequence is TGTGCCAGCAGCCCCAACATGAACACTGAAGCTTTCTTT.

The chain recombines TRBV28 with TRBJ1-2; no clear D gene. Germline lookup yields CDR1 MDHEN and CDR2 SYDVKM. V lost 7 bases and J lost 10, with 16 bases in between. The CDR3 totals 12 residues. CDR3 amino acids: CASTGLHEAYTF. DNA for the CDR3: TGTGCCAGCACTGGACTGCACGAAGCCTACACCTTC.

The chain combines TRBV6-1 with TRBJ2-7; D gene unclear. Per the germline V gene, CDR1 is MNHNS and CDR2 is SASEGT. V was cut by 3 bases and J by 4 bases, with 13 bases left in between. This CDR3 region has 14 residues. The CDR3 spells CASSDSFLEYEQYF. CDR3 nucleotides: TGTGCCAGCAGTGATAGTTTTCTGGAGTACGAGCAGTACTTC.

This chain connects TRBV6-5 to TRBJ2-3; D gene ambiguous. Looked up from germline, CDR1 is MNHEY and CDR2 is SVGAGI. The CDR3 sequence is 13 residues long. The V end was cut by 6 bases, the J end by 2 bases, with 9 bases between. The CDR3 loop reads CASSLLYTDTQYF. CDR3 nucleotides: TGTGCCAGCAGCCTGCTATACACAGATACGCAGTATTTT.

The chain joins TRBV14 to TRBJ1-1; D uncertain. There are 14 residues in the CDR3. Trimming took 6 bases from V and 7 from J, leaving 18 bases between them. CDR1 SGHDN and CDR2 FVKESK come from the germline V gene. This CDR3 reads CASRQTGPRGEAFF. The DNA of the CDR3 is TGTGCCAGCAGGCAAACCGGGCCACGGGGTGAAGCTTTCTTT.

This clone appeared a single time. In DNA form, the CDR3 reads TGTGCCAGCAGCCCAGGCCCGGATTATGGCTACACCTTC. This sequence encodes CASSPGPDYGYTF. The V and J genes are TRBV7-3 and TRBJ1-2; D is undetermined. This CDR3 has 13 amino acids. V dropped 5 bases and J dropped 5 bases, with 12 bases sitting between them. Germline CDR1 is SGHTA and CDR2 is FQGTGA.

This chain uses TRBV6-5 with TRBJ1-4; D may be TRBD1 (6 bases). The V gene's germline CDR1 is MNHEY and CDR2 SVGAGI. The ends were cut back, 6 bases at V and 11 bases at J, with 19 bases in the middle. The CDR3 extends over 14 amino acids. The CDR3 DNA reads as TGTGCCAGCAGGTCCGGGGGGGGCTCGTGGAAACTGTTTTTT. As protein: CASRSGGGSWKLFF.

V is TRBV30 and J is TRBJ1-5; 7 bases match TRBD1. With V trimmed by 3 bases and J by 2 bases, 4 bases remained unmatched. The germline V gene encodes CDR1 GTSNPN and CDR2 SVGIG (reference sequence). The length of the CDR3 is 14 residues. In nucleotides, the CDR3 is TGTGCCTGGAGCGGAGGGACAGGCAATCAGCCCCAGCATTTT. It specifies CAWSGGTGNQPQHF.

This rearrangement joins TRBV5-6 to TRBJ2-5; 7 bases fit TRBD1. Losses at the gene ends were 0 bases for V and 9 bases for J; bases not matched to a gene: 8. The CDR3 totals 14 residues. Germline loops: CDR1 SGHDT, CDR2 YYEEEE. This CDR3 is CASSLGLQGLAQYF. As DNA, the CDR3 is TGTGCCAGCAGCTTGGGGTTACAGGGGCTGGCCCAGTACTTC.